The 18 T cell receptor beta chains reported below all come from one sample, sequenced in a study of shared clonotypes between healthy human individuals. Naive CD8 cells, CD45RO-negative and positively selected for CCR7, excluded terminally differentiated effector memory CD45RA+ cells. Generated by immunoSEQ multiplex PCR, the TCRdb table keeps only in-frame clones and is missing some. The sample has approximately 2,000,000 clones; about 93% are singletons. The sample comprised naive CD8+ T cells from PBMCs. The receptors were sampled from a man aged 18-30 years in good health. Some clones in this sample may be carry-over from other donors' samples.

DNA of the CDR3: TGTGCCAGCAGTTTAGGGCAGGGACGCAAAAACATTCAGTACTTC. Translation: CASSLGQGRKNIQYF. The chain combines TRBV27 with TRBJ2-4; D tentatively fits TRBD1 or TRBD2 (5 bases each). This CDR3 comprises 15 residues. Deletions cut 2 bases from V and 3 bases from J, with 11 bases between. CDR1 MNHEY and CDR2 SMNVEV come from the germline V gene (reference sequence).

V gene TRBV5-8 combines with J gene TRBJ2-1, with D uncertain. The V end was cut by 4 bases, the J end by 3 bases, with 8 bases between. This CDR3 region has 13 residues. The V gene's germline CDR1 is SGHTS and CDR2 YDEGEE. For the CDR3, the DNA is TGTGCCAGCAGCATAACACACTACAATGAGCAGTTCTTC. Encoded protein: CASSITHYNEQFF.

V usage is TRBV7-9 and J usage is TRBJ1-2; 7 bases match TRBD1. Germline V gene sequence: CDR1 SEHNR, CDR2 FQNEAQ (reference sequence). J was trimmed by 10 bases and V by 4 bases; bases with no gene match: 6. The CDR3 loop spans 12 amino acids. The CDR3 nucleotides read TGTGCCAGCAGCTCAGAGGGACAGTTCTACACCTTC. It yields the protein CASSSEGQFYTF. The full variable domain, rest sourced from reference TRBV7-9 and TRBJ1-2, is DTGVSQNPRHKITKRGQNVTFRCDPISEHNRLYWYRQTLGQGPEFLTYFQNEAQLEKSRLLSDRFSAERPKGSFSTLEIQRTEQGDSAMYLCASSSEGQFYTFGSGTRLTVV.

The rearrangement joins TRBV7-8 to TRBJ2-3; D unclear. V lost 5 bases to trimming and J lost 0 bases, with 21 bases between them. CDR1 SGHVS and CDR2 FQNEAQ come from the germline V gene. The length of the CDR3 is 18 residues. The CDR3 sequence: CASSGLGETARSTDTQYF. CDR3 in DNA: TGTGCCAGCAGCGGTCTTGGGGAAACAGCCCGAAGCACAGATACGCAGTATTTT.

The V and J genes are TRBV4-2 and TRBJ2-1; D is possibly TRBD1 or TRBD2 (5 bases each). CDR3 length: 17 amino acids. The germline V and J ends were trimmed by 0 bases and 4 bases, with 16 bases remaining between them. CDR1 and CDR2 from the germline V gene are LGHNA and YNFKEQ. The CDR3 here is CASSQDHGGLGYNEQFF. CDR3 nucleotide sequence: TGTGCCAGCAGCCAAGATCATGGGGGATTGGGATACAATGAGCAGTTCTTC.

The chain uses TRBV6-5 and TRBJ2-2; 12 positions agree with TRBD2. Germline CDR1 is MNHEY and CDR2 is SVGAGI. Trimming cost V 7 bases and J 3 bases; bases outside gene matches: 3. This CDR3 has 15 residues. The CDR3 reads CASTLAGGDTGELFF. CDR3 nucleotide sequence: TGTGCCAGCACCCTAGCGGGAGGGGACACCGGGGAGCTGTTTTTT.

The V and J genes are TRBV10-2 and TRBJ2-6; D remains ambiguous. The CDR3 spans 16 residues. Trimming cost V 3 bases and J 0 bases, with 9 bases left between them. Looked up from germline, CDR1 is WSHSY and CDR2 is SAAADI. The CDR3 nucleotides are TGCGCCAGCAGTGATGGACCGGGCTCTGGGGCCAACGTCCTGACTTTC. Translation: CASSDGPGSGANVLTF.

The chain carries TRBV28 and TRBJ2-3; 8 bases align to TRBD2. Germline V gives CDR1 MDHEN, CDR2 SYDVKM. CDR3 length: 16 residues. Trimming cost V 3 bases and J 0 bases; bases outside gene matches: 5. In DNA, the CDR3 is TGTGCCAGCAGTTTGGGACTAGAGGATAGCACAGATACGCAGTATTTT. Its translation: CASSLGLEDSTDTQYF. The variable domain in full, with the rest retrieved from reference TRBV28 and TRBJ2-3, is DVKVTQSSRYLVKRTGEKVFLECVQDMDHENMFWYRQDPGLGLRLIYFSYDVKMKEKGDIPEGYSVSREKKERFSLILESASTNQTSMYLCASSLGLEDSTDTQYFGPGTRLTVL.

This chain joins TRBV27 and TRBJ1-5, with 8 nucleotides matching TRBD1. This CDR3 region has 16 residues. V lost 2 bases to trimming and J lost 4 bases; unmatched junction nucleotides: 7. In germline, CDR1 is MNHEY, CDR2 SMNVEV (reference sequence). Written as DNA, the CDR3 is TGTGCCAGCAGTTTACTTGACAGGGGAGGTAATCAGCCCCAGCATTTT. Encoded protein: CASSLLDRGGNQPQHF.

This chain links TRBV15 with TRBJ2-7; unclear D gene. V was pared by 1 base and J by 6 bases, with 13 bases between. CDR1 is LNHNV and CDR2 is YYDKDF in the germline V gene (reference sequence). There are 14 residues in the CDR3. The CDR3 coding sequence is TGTGCCACCAGCAGAGTGGACCCCCCAATCGAGCAGTACTTC. Translation gives CATSRVDPPIEQYF.

The CDR3 loop reads CASSSTTREPGELFF. CDR3 bases: TGTGCCAGCAGTTCCACCACAAGGGAACCCGGGGAGCTGTTTTTT. The gene calls are TRBV27 and TRBJ2-2; D is unresolved. The CDR3 is 15 amino acids. Germline assignment: CDR1 MNHEY and CDR2 SMNVEV (reference sequence). Trimming pared 4 bases from V and 6 bases from J, leaving 15 bases between.

This chain uses TRBV27 with TRBJ2-1; 7 nucleotides agree with TRBD2. The CDR3 is 14 residues long. CDR1 and CDR2 from the germline V gene are MNHEY and SMNVEV (reference sequence). V lost 4 bases to trimming and J lost 7 bases; unmatched junction nucleotides: 7. CDR3 amino acids: CASSSSGSLNEQFF. In nucleotides, the CDR3 is TGTGCCAGCAGTTCTAGCGGAAGCTTAAATGAGCAGTTCTTC.

V usage is TRBV11-2 and J usage is TRBJ2-1; the D gene is possibly TRBD2 (5 bases). CDR1 and CDR2 from the germline V gene are SGHAT and FQNNGV. The V gene lost 4 bases and the J gene lost 13 bases, with 14 bases spanning the gap. This CDR3 has 12 amino acids. Here the CDR3 DNA reads TGTGCCAGCAGCTCCCTCGGGGATAGACAGTTCTTC. This encodes CASSSLGDRQFF. The variable domain in full, with the rest retrieved from reference TRBV11-2 and TRBJ2-1, is EAGVAQSPRYKIIEKRQSVAFWCNPISGHATLYWYQQILGQGPKLLIQFQNNGVVDDSQLPKDRFSAERLKGVDSTLKIQPAKLEDSAVYLCASSSLGDRQFFGPGTRLTVL.

Turning to this clone: The sample has other DNA sequences that encode this CDR3 too. V usage is TRBV4-1 and J usage is TRBJ2-1; TRBD1 might be the D (6 bases). The CDR3 has 15 residues. Trimming removed 0 bases from V and 7 bases from J, with 13 bases in between. From germline, CDR1 is MGHRA and CDR2 YSYEKL. Here the CDR3 reads CASSQDRGFYNEQFF. DNA of the CDR3: TGCGCCAGCAGCCAAGACAGGGGATTTTATAATGAGCAGTTCTTC.

This chain uses TRBV7-9 with TRBJ1-1, with a weak D call TRBD1 (5 bases). The CDR3 sequence is 15 residues long. Trimming pared 4 bases from V and 3 bases from J, leaving 15 bases between. CDR1 SEHNR and CDR2 FQNEAQ come from the germline V gene (reference sequence). In DNA, the CDR3 is TGTGCCAGCAGCTCCTGGGGCAAGCATTACACTGAAGCTTTCTTT. Its protein is CASSSWGKHYTEAFF. The full variable domain, its missing parts supplied by reference TRBV7-9 and TRBJ1-1, is DTGVSQNPRHKITKRGQNVTFRCDPISEHNRLYWYRQTLGQGPEFLTYFQNEAQLEKSRLLSDRFSAERPKGSFSTLEIQRTEQGDSAMYLCASSSWGKHYTEAFFGQGTRLTVV.

The genes are TRBV28 and TRBJ2-5; 10 bases are a match to TRBD1. CDR1 and CDR2 from the germline V gene are MDHEN and SYDVKM. The junction had 10 bases not matched to a gene; V was cut back by 6 bases and J by 3 bases. The CDR3 covers 16 residues. This CDR3 reads CASRRTDRGRKETQYF. CDR3 bases: TGTGCCAGCAGACGAACCGACAGGGGGCGGAAAGAGACCCAGTACTTC. Full variable domain (remainder filled in from reference TRBV28 and TRBJ2-5): DVKVTQSSRYLVKRTGEKVFLECVQDMDHENMFWYRQDPGLGLRLIYFSYDVKMKEKGDIPEGYSVSREKKERFSLILESASTNQTSMYLCASRRTDRGRKETQYFGPGTRLLVL.

The V call is TRBV6-1, the J call TRBJ2-2; 9 bases map to TRBD1. The CDR3 has 16 residues. Germline CDR1 is MNHNS and CDR2 is SASEGT. The V and J ends lost 4 bases and 7 bases, in that order; junction bases with no gene match: 10. The DNA for the CDR3 is TGTGCCAGCAGTGCTACCGGGACAGGGTTTGGCGGGGAGCTGTTTTTT. Its translation is CASSATGTGFGGELFF.

The chain employs TRBV6-5 and TRBJ2-4, with TRBD2 matching 8 bases. The V segment lost 0 bases and the J segment 5 bases; nucleotides outside the gene matches: 3. The CDR3 is 15 amino acids. Germline CDR1 is MNHEY and CDR2 is SVGAGI. CDR3 in DNA: TGTGCCAGCAGTTACTCTGCGGGAGGAGAAAACATTCAGTACTTC. Translation: CASSYSAGGENIQYF.